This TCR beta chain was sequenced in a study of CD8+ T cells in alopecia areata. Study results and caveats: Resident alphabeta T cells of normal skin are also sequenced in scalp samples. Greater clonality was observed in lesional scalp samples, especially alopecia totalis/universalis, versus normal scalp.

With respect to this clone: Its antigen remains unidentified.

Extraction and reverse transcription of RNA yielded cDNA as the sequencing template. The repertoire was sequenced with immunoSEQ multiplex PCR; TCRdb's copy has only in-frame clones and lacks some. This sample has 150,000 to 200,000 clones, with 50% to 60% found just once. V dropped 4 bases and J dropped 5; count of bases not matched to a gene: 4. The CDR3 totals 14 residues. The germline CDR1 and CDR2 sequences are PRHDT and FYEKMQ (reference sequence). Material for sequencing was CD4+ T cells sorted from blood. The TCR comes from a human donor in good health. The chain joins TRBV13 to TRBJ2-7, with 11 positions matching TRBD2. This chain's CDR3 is CASSSTSGRDEQYF. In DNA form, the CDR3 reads TGTGCCAGCAGCTCCACTAGCGGGAGAGACGAGCAGTACTTC. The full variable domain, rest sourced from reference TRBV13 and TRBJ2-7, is AAGVIQSPRHLIKEKRETATLKCYPIPRHDTVYWYQQGPGQDPQFLISFYEKMQSDKGSIPDRFSAQQFSDYHSELNMSSLELGDSALYFCASSSTSGRDEQYFGPGTRLTVT.